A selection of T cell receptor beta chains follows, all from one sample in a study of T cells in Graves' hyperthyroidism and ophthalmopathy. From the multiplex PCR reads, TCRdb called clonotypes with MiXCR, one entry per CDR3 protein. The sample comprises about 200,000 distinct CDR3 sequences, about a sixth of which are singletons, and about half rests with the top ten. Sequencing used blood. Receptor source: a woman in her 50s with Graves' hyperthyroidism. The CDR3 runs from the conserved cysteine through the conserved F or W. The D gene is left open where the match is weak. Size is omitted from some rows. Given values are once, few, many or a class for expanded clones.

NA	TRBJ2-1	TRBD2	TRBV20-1	TGCAGTGCTAGTTGGGCTAGCGGGAGGAGTCCCTACAATGAGCAGTTCTTC	CSASWASGRSPYNEQFF
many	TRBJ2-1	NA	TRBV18	TGTGCCAGCTCCCCCCGGGTTGCAGGGTCAGTCGATGAGCAGTTCTTC	CASSPRVAGSVDEQFF
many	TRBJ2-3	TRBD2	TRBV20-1	TGCAGTGCTAGAGGGGGAGCGGGAGGGTACACAGATACGCAGTATTTT	CSARGGAGGYTDTQYF
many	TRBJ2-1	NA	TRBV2	TGTGCCAGCAGTGAAGCGGGAAGGGGCACCAATGAGCAGTTCTTC	CASSEAGRGTNEQFF
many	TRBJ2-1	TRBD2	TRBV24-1	TGTGCCACCAGTGATTCCGGGACTAGCGGGGCTTACAATGAGCAGTTCTTC	CATSDSGTSGAYNEQFF
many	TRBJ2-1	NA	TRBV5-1	TGCGCCAGCAGCTTTCCGGGACTGGCCCTCAATGAGCAGTTCTTC	CASSFPGLALNEQFF
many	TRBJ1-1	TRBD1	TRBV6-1	TGTGCCAGTTCGCGACCGGGACAGGACACTGAAGCTTTCTTT	CASSRPGQDTEAFF
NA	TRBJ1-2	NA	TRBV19	TGTGCCAGTAGTATGGGACCTGGCTATGGCTACACCTTC	CASSMGPGYGYTF
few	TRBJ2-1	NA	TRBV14	TGTGCCAGCAGCCAAGGGTGGGGGCTTTACAATGAGCAGTTCTTC	CASSQGWGLYNEQFF
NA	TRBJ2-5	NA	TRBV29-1	TGCAGCGCGGAGTGGGGGCCAGAGACCCAGTACTTC	CSAEWGPETQYF
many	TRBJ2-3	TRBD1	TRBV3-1	TGTGCCAGCAGCCAAGATCTTAGGACAGGATACACGCAGTATTTT	CASSQDLRTGYTQYF
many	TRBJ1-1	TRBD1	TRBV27	TGTGCCAGCAACGATGGGACAGATCGTGTAGCTTTCTTT	CASNDGTDRVAFF
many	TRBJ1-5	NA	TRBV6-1	TGTGCCAGCAGCTACCGGGACGGAGACAATCAGCCCCAGCATTTT	CASSYRDGDNQPQHF
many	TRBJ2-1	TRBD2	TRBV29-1	TGCAGCTATCGCGGGACTAGCGGCTCCCCGTGGGCCACTGAGCAGTTCTTC	CSYRGTSGSPWATEQFF
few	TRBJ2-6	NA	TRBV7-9	TGTGCCAGCAGCTTAGGTCGCTCTGGGGCCAACGTCCTGACTTTC	CASSLGRSGANVLTF
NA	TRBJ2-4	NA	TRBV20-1	TGCAGTGCGGGCACCGGGGTACTAGCCAAAAACATTCAGTACTTC	CSAGTGVLAKNIQYF
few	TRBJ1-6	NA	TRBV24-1	TGTGCCACCAGTGATGAAGACAGAGCCTCCTATAATTCACCCCTCCACTTT	CATSDEDRASYNSPLHF
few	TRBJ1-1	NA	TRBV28	TGTGCCAGCAGCCCGGGAGTTGAAGCTTTCTTT	CASSPGVEAFF
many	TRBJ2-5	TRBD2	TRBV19	TGTGCCAGTAGTATGAACCCTAGCGGGAGGGTAGGGGAGACCCAGTACTTC	CASSMNPSGRVGETQYF
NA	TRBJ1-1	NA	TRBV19	TGTGCTTCGGTTTGGGGGAAGAACACTGAAGCTTTCTTT	CASVWGKNTEAFF
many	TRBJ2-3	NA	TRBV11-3	TGTGCCAGCAGCTTAGGATTTTCGACGGGAGATACGCAGTATTTT	CASSLGFSTGDTQYF
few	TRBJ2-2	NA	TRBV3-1	TGTGCCAGCAGCCCGAGAACAGGAGTAAGAAACACCGGGGAGCTGTTTTTT	CASSPRTGVRNTGELFF
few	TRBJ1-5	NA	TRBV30	TGTGCCTGGAGTTCCGGGTCCCTGGGCAATCAGCCCCAGCATTTT	CAWSSGSLGNQPQHF
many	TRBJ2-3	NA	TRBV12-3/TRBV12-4	TGTGCCAGCAGTTTGAGGCCGCTATCTAGCACAGATACGCAGTATTTT	CASSLRPLSSTDTQYF
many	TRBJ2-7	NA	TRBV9	TGTGCCAGCAGCGTAGCGGAGGGCCCAGACGAGCAGTACTTC	CASSVAEGPDEQYF
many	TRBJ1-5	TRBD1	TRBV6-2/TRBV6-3	TGTGCCAGCAGGTCTTTGACCCGGGACAGGACCTCGTTCAATCAGCCCCAGCATTTT	CASRSLTRDRTSFNQPQHF
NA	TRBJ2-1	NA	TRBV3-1	TGTGCCAGCAGCCGACCCCCTAGTTACAATGAGCAGTTCTTC	CASSRPPSYNEQFF
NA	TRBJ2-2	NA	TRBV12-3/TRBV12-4	TGTGCCAGCACCTTTGGGAACACCGGGGAGCTGTTTTTT	CASTFGNTGELFF
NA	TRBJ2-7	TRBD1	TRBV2	TGTGCCAGCAGGGGGACAGGGGGCTACGAGCAGTACTTC	CASRGTGGYEQYF
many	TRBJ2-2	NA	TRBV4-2	TGTGCCAGCAGCCAAGATGTTACTGGAGTAGGCACCGGGGAGCTGTTTTTT	CASSQDVTGVGTGELFF
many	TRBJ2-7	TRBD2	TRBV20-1	TGCAGTGCTAGAGACCAACTCGGACTAGCGGGAGTCTACGAGCAGTACTTC	CSARDQLGLAGVYEQYF
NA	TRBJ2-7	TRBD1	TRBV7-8	TGTGCCAGCAGCTTAGTCGGGACAGAGGTCTACGAGCAGTACTTC	CASSLVGTEVYEQYF
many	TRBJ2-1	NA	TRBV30	TGTGCCTGGAGTGTAGTTCGAACTAGCAATGAGCAGTTCTTC	CAWSVVRTSNEQFF
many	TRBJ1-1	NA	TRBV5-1	TGCGCCAGCAGCTTCGGCCTATCCGACACTGAAGCTTTCTTT	CASSFGLSDTEAFF
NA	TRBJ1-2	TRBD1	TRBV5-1	TGCGCCAGCTTATCCGCTGGGGTGACAGGGGTTAGCTGGAGTGGCTACACCTTC	CASLSAGVTGVSWSGYTF
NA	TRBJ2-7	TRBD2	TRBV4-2	TGTGCCAGCAGCCAAGATAGGGCGGGAGTAACGTACGAGCAGTACTTC	CASSQDRAGVTYEQYF
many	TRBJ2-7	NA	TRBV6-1	TGTGCCAGCAGCCCTACAGTAGACAGAACCTCTTCCTACGATCGGATCTGGGAGCAGTACTTC	CASSPTVDRTSSYDRIWEQYF
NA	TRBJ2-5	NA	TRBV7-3	TGTGCCAGCAGCTTAACTCCAGCCCGGGAAGAGACCCAGTACTTC	CASSLTPAREETQYF
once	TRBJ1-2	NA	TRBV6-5	TGTGCCAGCAGTTACTCGGGGTTCGGGGGCTACACCTTC	CASSYSGFGGYTF
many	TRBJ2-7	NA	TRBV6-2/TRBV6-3	TGTGCCAGCAGTTATTACAGGGCCTACGAGCAGTACTTC	CASSYYRAYEQYF
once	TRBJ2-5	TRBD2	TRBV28	TGTGCCAGCAGTTCCTGGACTAGCGGGAGCGGGGAGACCCAGTACTTC	CASSSWTSGSGETQYF
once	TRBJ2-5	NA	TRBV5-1	TGCGCCAGCAGCTTTGGGCAGTATGAAGAGACCCAGTACTTC	CASSFGQYEETQYF
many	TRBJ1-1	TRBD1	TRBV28	TGTGCCAGCAACCGAGGACAGGCAACTGAAGCTTTCTTT	CASNRGQATEAFF
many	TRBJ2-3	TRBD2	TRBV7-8	TGTGCCAGCATCAAGACTAGCGGAGGTCATACGCAGTATTTT	CASIKTSGGHTQYF
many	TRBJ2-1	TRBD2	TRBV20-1	TGCAGTGCTAGAGATACGGGAGGGCCCTACAATGAGCAGTTCTTC	CSARDTGGPYNEQFF
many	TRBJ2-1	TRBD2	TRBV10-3	TGTGCCATCAGTGAGGGGTTAGCGGGAGTAGGAGGTGAGCAGTTCTTC	CAISEGLAGVGGEQFF
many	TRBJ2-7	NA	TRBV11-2	TGTGCCAGCAGCCCCGGGGCCGGCGGGTCCTACGAGCAGTACTTC	CASSPGAGGSYEQYF